This T cell receptor (beta chain) was obtained from a study of human thymus T cells. The repertoire was sequenced with immunoSEQ multiplex PCR; TCRdb's copy has only in-frame clones and lacks some. The sample has roughly 130,000 clones, around 94% seen once. V lost 5 bases to trimming and J lost 1 base, with 11 bases between them. CDR3 length equals 14 residues. The germline V gene has CDR1 LGHNA and CDR2 YSLEER. Obtained as resections during corrective heart surgery, the thymus tissue was then studied. Input material: thymus tissue. This receptor was identified in a boy under two years old with a congenital heart defect but otherwise immunologically healthy. V usage is TRBV4-3 and J usage is TRBJ1-1; the D is unclear. CDR3 DNA: TGCGCCAGCAGCACTCGACGGACGAACACTGAAGCTTTCTTT. Translated, it gives CASSTRRTNTEAFF.